This entry lists 5 T cell receptor beta chains sequenced from one sample in a study of shared clonotypes between healthy human individuals. Sequencing used immunoSEQ multiplex PCR; TCRdb keeps in-frame clones, though not all of them. The table has around 2.1 million clones, about 92% seen once. CD45RO negativity and positive selection for CCR7 defined naive CD8 cells, a population that excluded terminally differentiated effector memory CD45RA+ cells. The sequencing input was naive CD8+ T cells from PBMCs. The receptor set was obtained from a man aged 18 to 29 in good health. Some clones in this sample may be carry-over from other donors' samples.

The chain recombines TRBV4-2 with TRBJ2-1; D remains ambiguous. The V end lost 0 bases, the J end lost 4 bases, and 10 bases lay between the germline ends. The CDR3 runs 15 residues. The germline CDR1 and CDR2 sequences are LGHNA and YNFKEQ. The CDR3 DNA is TGTGCCAGCAGCCAAGAAGACGGAGTTTACAATGAGCAGTTCTTC. This translates into CASSQEDGVYNEQFF.

The CDR3 spells CASGTRGGDTQYF. CDR3 bases: TGTGCCAGTGGGACTAGAGGAGGAGATACGCAGTATTTT. The chain carries TRBV19 and TRBJ2-3, with TRBD2 matching 8 bases. CDR1 is LNHDA, CDR2 SQIVND, per germline (reference sequence). With V trimmed by 8 bases and J by 5 bases, 6 bases remained unmatched. The CDR3 sequence is 13 residues long.

The sample holds one count of this clone. The rearrangement uses TRBV13 and TRBJ1-1; no firm D call. The CDR3 spans 15 residues. Germline CDR1 PRHDT, CDR2 FYEKMQ (reference sequence). V gave up 1 base and J gave up 5 bases, with 14 bases separating them. CDR3 amino acids: CASSLDHGIGTEAFF. Here the CDR3 DNA reads TGTGCCAGCAGCTTAGATCACGGGATTGGGACTGAAGCTTTCTTT.

As DNA, the CDR3 is TGTGCCAGCAGCCCAGGCGGGTTGAGTTCCTACGAGCAGTACTTC. Its protein product is CASSPGGLSSYEQYF. V usage is TRBV9 and J usage is TRBJ2-7, with D perhaps matching TRBD2 (5 bases). This CDR3 is 15 amino acids long. In germline, CDR1 is SGDLS, CDR2 YYNGEE. V was trimmed by 4 bases and J by 1 base, leaving 15 bases between them.

The rearrangement joins TRBV7-8 to TRBJ2-7, with D maybe TRBD1 (5 bases). The V gene lost 3 bases and the J gene lost 6 bases, with 21 bases spanning the gap. Germline CDR1 and CDR2: SGHVS and FQNEAQ. The CDR3 loop spans 16 amino acids. CDR3 nucleotide sequence: TGTGCCAGCAGCTTTATTGCTCGGGCAGGGTCCATCGAGCAGTACTTC. Translation: CASSFIARAGSIEQYF. The full variable domain, in which reference TRBV7-8 and TRBJ2-7 provide the parts outside the CDR3, is GAGVSQSPRYKVAKRGQDVALRCDPISGHVSLFWYQQALGQGPEFLTYFQNEAQLDKSGLPSDRFFAERPEGSVSTLKIQRTQQEDSAVYLCASSFIARAGSIEQYFGPGTRLTVT.